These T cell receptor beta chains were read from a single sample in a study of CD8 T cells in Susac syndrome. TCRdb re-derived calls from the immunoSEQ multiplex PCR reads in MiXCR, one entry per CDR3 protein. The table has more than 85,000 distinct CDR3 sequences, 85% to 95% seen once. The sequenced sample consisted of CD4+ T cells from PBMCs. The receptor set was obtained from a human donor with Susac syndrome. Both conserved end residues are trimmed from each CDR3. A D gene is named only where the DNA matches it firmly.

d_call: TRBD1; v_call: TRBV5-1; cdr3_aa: ASSLSGGGGETQY
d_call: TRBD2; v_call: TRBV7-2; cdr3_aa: ASKMAGGYNEQF
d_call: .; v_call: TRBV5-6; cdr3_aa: ASSLVTVEGNEQF
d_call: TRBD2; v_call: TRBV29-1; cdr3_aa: SVEAGGPADTQY
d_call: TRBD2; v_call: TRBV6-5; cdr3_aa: ASSYSISSGAPREQF
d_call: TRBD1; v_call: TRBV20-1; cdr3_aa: SASTGEILGEQY
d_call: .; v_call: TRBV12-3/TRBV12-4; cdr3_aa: ASSLGGGGFNTEAF
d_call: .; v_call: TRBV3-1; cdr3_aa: ASSQGGPEGYT
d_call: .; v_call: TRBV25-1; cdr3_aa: ASSGRVGYT
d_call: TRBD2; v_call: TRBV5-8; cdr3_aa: ASSLRSGGATDTQY
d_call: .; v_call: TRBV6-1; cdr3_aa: ASSPRFGHTDTQY
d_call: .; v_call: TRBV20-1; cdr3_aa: SAQDAANYGYT
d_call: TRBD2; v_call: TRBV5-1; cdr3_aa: ASSSLAGSSYEQY
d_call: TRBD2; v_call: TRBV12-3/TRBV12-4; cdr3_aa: ASSLASGAFNEQF
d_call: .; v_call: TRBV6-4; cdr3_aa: ASSDRADSEEQF
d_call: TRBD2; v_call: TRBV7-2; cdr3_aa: ASKLAGSGELF
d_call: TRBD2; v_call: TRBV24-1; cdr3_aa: ATGGDRGTQY
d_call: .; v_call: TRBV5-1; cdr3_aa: ASSLDTIYEQY
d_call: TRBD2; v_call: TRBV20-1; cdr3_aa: SASPLRGEETQY
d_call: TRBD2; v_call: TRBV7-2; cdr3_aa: ASSSTSGDTDTQY
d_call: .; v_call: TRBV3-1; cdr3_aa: ASSQPLGGKLF
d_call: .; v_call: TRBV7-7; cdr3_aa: ASSLGGGGTDTQY
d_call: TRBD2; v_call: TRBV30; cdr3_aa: AWMFSGGYGELF
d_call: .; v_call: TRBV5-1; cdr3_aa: ASSLAQNPLGGYT
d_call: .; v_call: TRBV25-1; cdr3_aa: ASSEPGQETQY